This TCR beta chain derives from a study of cytomegalovirus exposure and HLA in healthy donors. This clone has just a few counts. Antigen: not known. The PCR employed 60 Vbeta primers together with 13 Jbeta primers. Some clones are missing from TCRdb's copy, which holds only in-frame ones; the method was immunoSEQ multiplex PCR. The table has 140,000 or so clones, approximately 9% seen once. Trimming took 1 base from V and 7 from J, leaving 9 bases between them. The CDR3 runs 13 residues. Germline CDR1 is SGHAT and CDR2 is FQNNGV. Overall study results and limits: Per a prior analysis, the majority of TCR beta V segments were productive roughly 87% or roughly 30% of the time. DRB1 showed the most TCR associations and HLA-C the fewest in a later analysis, as rates varied by HLA locus.

Sequencing was carried out using PBMCs. The gene calls are TRBV11-2 and TRBJ2-3; D uncertain. The TCR comes from a male donor in good health and CMV-seronegative. CDR3 region: CASSLVAWHTQYF. The CDR3 nucleotides are TGTGCCAGCAGCTTAGTAGCCTGGCATACGCAGTATTTT.